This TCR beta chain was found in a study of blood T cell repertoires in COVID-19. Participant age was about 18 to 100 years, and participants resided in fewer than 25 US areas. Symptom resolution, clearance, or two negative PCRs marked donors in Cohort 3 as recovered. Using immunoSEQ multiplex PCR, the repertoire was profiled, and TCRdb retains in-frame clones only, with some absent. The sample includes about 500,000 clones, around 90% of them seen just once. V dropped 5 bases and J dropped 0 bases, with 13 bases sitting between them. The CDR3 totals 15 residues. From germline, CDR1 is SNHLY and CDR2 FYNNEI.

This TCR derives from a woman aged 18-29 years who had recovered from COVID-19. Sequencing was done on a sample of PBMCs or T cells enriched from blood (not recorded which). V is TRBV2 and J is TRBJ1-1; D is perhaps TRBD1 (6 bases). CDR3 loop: CASSPKGDMNTEAFF. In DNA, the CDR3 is TGTGCCAGCAGTCCCAAGGGGGATATGAACACTGAAGCTTTCTTT.